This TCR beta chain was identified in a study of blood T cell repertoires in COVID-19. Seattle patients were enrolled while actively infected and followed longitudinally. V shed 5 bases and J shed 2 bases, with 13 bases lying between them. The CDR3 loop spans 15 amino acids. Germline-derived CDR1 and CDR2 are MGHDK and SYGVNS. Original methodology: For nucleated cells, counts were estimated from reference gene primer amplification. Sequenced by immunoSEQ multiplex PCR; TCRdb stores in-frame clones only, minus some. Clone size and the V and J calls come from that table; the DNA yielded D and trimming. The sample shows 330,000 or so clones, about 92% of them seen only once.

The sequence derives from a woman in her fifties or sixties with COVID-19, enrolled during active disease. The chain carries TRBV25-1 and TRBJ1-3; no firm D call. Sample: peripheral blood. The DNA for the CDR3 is TGTGCCAGCAGTTCCCAGGAAATACCTGGAAACACCATATATTTT. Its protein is CASSSQEIPGNTIYF.